The 4 T cell receptor beta chains below were found in one sample sequenced in a study of neoadjuvant anti-PD-1 for oral cavity cancer. Profiling relied on immunoSEQ multiplex PCR, and the TCRdb table lists in-frame clones only, not all of them. The sample lists about 32,000 clones, around four fifths occurring once. Time point defined: after neoadjuvant nivolumab, at surgical resection. The sample was PBMCs, taken after nivolumab (anti-PD-1) treatment. These receptors were obtained from a person between 40 and 80 years old with oral cavity squamous cell carcinoma.

This clone was counted a few times. The V call is TRBV18, the J call TRBJ1-5, with 7 bases aligning to TRBD1. The ends lost 3 bases at V and 5 bases at J; junction bases unmatched: 1. The germline CDR1 and CDR2 sequences are KGHSH and LQKENI. This CDR3 is built from 13 residues. Here the CDR3 DNA reads TGTGCCAGCTCACCTGACAGGGATCAGCCCCAGCATTTT. Protein sequence: CASSPDRDQPQHF.

This chain uses TRBV13 with TRBJ1-5; the D gene is possibly TRBD1 (5 bases). The CDR3 totals 14 residues. Per the germline V gene, CDR1 is PRHDT and CDR2 is FYEKMQ (reference sequence). With 3 bases removed from V and 2 bases from J, the gap between germline ends came to 8 bases. CDR3 amino acids: CASSFRGGNQPQHF. The DNA of the CDR3 is TGTGCCAGCAGCTTTAGGGGTGGCAATCAGCCCCAGCATTTT.

This clone has only a few counts. The rearrangement uses TRBV7-9 and TRBJ1-5; D uncertain. The CDR3 contains 12 residues. Deletions cut 7 bases from V and 6 bases from J, with 10 bases between. From germline, CDR1 is SEHNR and CDR2 FQNEAQ (reference sequence). CDR3 protein: CASTEDAQPQHF. DNA for the CDR3: TGTGCCAGCACCGAGGACGCTCAGCCCCAGCATTTT.

V gene TRBV2 combines with J gene TRBJ2-1, with TRBD1 matching over 7 bases. The ends lost 5 bases at V and 5 bases at J; junction bases unmatched: 9. The CDR3 is made up of 15 amino acids. CDR1 and CDR2 from the germline V gene are SNHLY and FYNNEI. The CDR3 sequence: CASSLRQGRDNEQFF. CDR3 bases: TGTGCCAGCAGTCTCCGACAGGGACGGGACAATGAGCAGTTCTTC.